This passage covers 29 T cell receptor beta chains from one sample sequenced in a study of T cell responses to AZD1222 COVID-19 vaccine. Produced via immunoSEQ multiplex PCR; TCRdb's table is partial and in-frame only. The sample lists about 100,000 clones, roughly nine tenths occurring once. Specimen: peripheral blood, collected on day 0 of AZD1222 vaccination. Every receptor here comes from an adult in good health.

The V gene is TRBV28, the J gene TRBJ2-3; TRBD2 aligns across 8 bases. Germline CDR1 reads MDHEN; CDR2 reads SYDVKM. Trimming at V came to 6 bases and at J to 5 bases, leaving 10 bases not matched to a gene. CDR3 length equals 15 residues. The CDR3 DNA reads TGTGCCAGCAGCTGGCCGGGGGGGGTGGGAGATACGCAGTATTTT. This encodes CASSWPGGVGDTQYF.

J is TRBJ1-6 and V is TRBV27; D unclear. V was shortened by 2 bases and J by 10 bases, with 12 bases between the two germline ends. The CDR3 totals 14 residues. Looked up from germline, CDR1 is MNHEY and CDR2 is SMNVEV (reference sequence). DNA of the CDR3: TGTGCCAGCAGTTTACCCCCACTGGGGTCACCCCTCCACTTT. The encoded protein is CASSLPPLGSPLHF.

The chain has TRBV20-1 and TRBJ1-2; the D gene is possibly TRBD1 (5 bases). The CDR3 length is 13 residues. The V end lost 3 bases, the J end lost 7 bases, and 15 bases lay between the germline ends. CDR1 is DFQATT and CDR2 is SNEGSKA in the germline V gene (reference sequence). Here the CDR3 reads CSASKGTGGGYTF. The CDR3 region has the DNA TGCAGTGCTAGTAAGGGGACGGGCGGTGGCTACACCTTC.

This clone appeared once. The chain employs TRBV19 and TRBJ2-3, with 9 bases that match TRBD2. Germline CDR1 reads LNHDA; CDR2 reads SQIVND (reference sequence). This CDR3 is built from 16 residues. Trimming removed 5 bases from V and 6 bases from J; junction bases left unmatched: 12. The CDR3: CASSWSSGGVRDTQYF. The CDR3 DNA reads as TGTGCCAGTAGTTGGAGTAGCGGGGGCGTTCGGGATACGCAGTATTTT. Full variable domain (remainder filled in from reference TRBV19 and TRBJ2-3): DGGITQSPKYLFRKEGQNVTLSCEQNLNHDAMYWYRQDPGQGLRLIYYSQIVNDFQKGDIAEGYSVSREKKESFPLTVTSAQKNPTAFYLCASSWSSGGVRDTQYFGPGTRLTVL.

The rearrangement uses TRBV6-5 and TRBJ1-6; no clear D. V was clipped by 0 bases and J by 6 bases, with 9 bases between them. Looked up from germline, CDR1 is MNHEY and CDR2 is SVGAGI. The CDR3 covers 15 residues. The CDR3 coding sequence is TGTGCCAGCAGTTACTCGAATACAGTTAATTCACCCCTCCACTTT. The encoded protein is CASSYSNTVNSPLHF.

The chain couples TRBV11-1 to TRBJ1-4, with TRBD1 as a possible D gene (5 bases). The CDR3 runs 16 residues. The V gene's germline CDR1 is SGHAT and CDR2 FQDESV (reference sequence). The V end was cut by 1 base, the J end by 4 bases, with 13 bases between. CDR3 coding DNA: TGTGCCAGCAGCTTAGACCGTCGACAGCTTAATGAAAAACTGTTTTTT. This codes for CASSLDRRQLNEKLFF.

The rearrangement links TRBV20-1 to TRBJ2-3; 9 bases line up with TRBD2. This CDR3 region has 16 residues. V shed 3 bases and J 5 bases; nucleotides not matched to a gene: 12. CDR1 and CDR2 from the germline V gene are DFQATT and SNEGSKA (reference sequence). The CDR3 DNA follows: TGCAGTGCTAGTAGCGGGGGCGATGTATTTATAGATACGCAGTATTTT. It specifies CSASSGGDVFIDTQYF.

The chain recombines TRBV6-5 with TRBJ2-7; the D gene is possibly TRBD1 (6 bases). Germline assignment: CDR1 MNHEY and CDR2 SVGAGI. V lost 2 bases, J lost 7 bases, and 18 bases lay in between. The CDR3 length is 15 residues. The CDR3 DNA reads TGTGCCAGCAGTTACACAACTGACAGGACTCGGGAGCAGTACTTC. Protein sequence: CASSYTTDRTREQYF.

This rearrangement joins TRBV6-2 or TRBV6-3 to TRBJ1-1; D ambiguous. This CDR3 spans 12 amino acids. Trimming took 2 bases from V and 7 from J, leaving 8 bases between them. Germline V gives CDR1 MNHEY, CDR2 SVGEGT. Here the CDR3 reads CASSYPDGEAFF. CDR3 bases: TGTGCCAGCAGTTACCCGGACGGTGAAGCTTTCTTT.

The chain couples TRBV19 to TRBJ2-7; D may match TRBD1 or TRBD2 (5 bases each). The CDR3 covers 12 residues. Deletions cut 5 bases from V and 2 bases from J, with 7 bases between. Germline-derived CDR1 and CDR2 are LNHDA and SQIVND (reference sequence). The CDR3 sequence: CASSGTTYEQYF. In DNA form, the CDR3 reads TGTGCCAGTAGTGGGACCACCTACGAGCAGTACTTC.

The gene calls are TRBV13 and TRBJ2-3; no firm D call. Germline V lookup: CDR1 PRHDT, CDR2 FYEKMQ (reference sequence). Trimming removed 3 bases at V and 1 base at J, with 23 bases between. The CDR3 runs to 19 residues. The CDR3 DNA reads TGTGCCAGCAGCTTCCTCAGTGGTTCGGCGGTAAAGGGCACAGATACGCAGTATTTT. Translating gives CASSFLSGSAVKGTDTQYF.

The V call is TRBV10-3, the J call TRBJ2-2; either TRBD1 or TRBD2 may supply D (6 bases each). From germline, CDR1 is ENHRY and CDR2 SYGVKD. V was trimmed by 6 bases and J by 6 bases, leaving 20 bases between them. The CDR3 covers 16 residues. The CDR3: CAIRDGGPRLPGELFF. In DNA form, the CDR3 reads TGTGCCATCAGGGATGGGGGGCCTAGGTTACCCGGGGAGCTGTTTTTT.

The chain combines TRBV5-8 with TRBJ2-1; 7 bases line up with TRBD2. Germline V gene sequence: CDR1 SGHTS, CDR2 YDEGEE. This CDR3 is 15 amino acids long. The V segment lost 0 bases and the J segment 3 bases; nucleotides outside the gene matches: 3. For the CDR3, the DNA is TGTGCCAGCAGCTTGGAACTAGCGCACTACAATGAGCAGTTCTTC. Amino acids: CASSLELAHYNEQFF. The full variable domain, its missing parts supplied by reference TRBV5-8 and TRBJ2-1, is EAGVTQSPTHLIKTRGQQATLRCSPISGHTSVYWYQQALGLGLQFLLWYDEGEERNRGNFPPRFSGRQFPNYSSELNVNALELEDSALYLCASSLELAHYNEQFFGPGTRLTVL.

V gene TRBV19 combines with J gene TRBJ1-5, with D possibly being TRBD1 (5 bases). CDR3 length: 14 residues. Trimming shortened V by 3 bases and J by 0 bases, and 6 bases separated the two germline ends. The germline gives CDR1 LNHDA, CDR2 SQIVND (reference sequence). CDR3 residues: CASSMGVSNQPQHF. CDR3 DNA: TGTGCCAGTAGTATGGGGGTTAGCAATCAGCCCCAGCATTTT.

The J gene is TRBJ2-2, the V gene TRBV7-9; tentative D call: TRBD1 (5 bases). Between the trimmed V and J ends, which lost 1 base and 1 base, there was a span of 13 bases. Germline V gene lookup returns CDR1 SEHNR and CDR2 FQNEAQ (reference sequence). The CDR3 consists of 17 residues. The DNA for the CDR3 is TGTGCCAGCAGCTTAGACTCGGACATATTGAACACCGGGGAGCTGTTTTTT. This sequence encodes CASSLDSDILNTGELFF. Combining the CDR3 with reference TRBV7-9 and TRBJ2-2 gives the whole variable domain DTGVSQNPRHKITKRGQNVTFRCDPISEHNRLYWYRQTLGQGPEFLTYFQNEAQLEKSRLLSDRFSAERPKGSFSTLEIQRTEQGDSAMYLCASSLDSDILNTGELFFGEGSRLTVL.

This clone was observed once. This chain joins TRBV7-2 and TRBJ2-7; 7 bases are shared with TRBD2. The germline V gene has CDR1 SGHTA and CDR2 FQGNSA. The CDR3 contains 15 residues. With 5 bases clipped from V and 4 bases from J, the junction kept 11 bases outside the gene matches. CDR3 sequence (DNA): TGTGCCAGCAGCCCGAGGGGCGGGAGATTTTACGAGCAGTACTTC. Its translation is CASSPRGGRFYEQYF.

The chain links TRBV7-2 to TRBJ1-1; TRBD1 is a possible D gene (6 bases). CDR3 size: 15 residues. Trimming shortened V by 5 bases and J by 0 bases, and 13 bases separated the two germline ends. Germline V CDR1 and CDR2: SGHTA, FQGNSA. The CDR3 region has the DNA TGTGCCAGCAGCACAAAAGGGGGGATGAACACTGAAGCTTTCTTT. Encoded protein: CASSTKGGMNTEAFF.

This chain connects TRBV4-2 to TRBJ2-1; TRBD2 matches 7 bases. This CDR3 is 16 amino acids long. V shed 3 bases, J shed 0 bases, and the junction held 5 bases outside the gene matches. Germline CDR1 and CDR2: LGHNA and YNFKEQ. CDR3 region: CASSQQRGSSYNEQFF. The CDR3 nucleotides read TGTGCCAGCAGCCAGCAGCGGGGAAGCTCCTACAATGAGCAGTTCTTC.

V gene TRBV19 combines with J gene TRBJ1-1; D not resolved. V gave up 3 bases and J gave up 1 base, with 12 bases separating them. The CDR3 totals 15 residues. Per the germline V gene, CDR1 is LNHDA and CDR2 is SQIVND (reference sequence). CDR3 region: CASSIGPGPNTEAFF. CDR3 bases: TGTGCCAGTAGTATTGGCCCCGGGCCGAACACTGAAGCTTTCTTT.

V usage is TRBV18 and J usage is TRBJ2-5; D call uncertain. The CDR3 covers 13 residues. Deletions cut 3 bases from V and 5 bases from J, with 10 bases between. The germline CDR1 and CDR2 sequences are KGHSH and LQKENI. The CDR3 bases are TGTGCCAGCTCACCTCGGTCTTCGGAGACCCAGTACTTC. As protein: CASSPRSSETQYF.

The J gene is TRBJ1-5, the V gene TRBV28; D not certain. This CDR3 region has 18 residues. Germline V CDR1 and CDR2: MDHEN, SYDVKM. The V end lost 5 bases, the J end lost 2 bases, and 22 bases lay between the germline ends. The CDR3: CASSTALSGPLGNQPQHF. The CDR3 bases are TGTGCCAGCAGTACCGCTCTTTCCGGGCCCCTTGGCAATCAGCCCCAGCATTTT. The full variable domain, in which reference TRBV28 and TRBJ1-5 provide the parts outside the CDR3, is DVKVTQSSRYLVKRTGEKVFLECVQDMDHENMFWYRQDPGLGLRLIYFSYDVKMKEKGDIPEGYSVSREKKERFSLILESASTNQTSMYLCASSTALSGPLGNQPQHFGDGTRLSIL.

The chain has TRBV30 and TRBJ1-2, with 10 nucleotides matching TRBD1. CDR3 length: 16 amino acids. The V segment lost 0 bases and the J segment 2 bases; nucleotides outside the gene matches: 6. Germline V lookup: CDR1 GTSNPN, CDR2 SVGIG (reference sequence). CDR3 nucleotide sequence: TGTGCCTGGAGTGTCCCGGGACAGGGGCCGAACTATGGCTACACCTTC. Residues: CAWSVPGQGPNYGYTF.

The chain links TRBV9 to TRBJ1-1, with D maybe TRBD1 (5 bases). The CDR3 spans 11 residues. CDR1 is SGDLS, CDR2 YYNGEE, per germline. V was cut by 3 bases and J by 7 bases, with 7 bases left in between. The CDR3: CASSADSEAFF. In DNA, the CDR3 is TGTGCCAGCAGCGCAGACAGTGAAGCTTTCTTT.

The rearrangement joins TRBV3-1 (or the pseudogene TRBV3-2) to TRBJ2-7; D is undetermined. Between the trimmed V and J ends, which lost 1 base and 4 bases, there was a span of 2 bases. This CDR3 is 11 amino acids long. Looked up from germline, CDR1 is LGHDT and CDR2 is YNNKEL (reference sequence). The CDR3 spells CASSQGYEQYF. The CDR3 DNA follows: TGTGCCAGCAGCCAAGGATACGAGCAGTACTTC.

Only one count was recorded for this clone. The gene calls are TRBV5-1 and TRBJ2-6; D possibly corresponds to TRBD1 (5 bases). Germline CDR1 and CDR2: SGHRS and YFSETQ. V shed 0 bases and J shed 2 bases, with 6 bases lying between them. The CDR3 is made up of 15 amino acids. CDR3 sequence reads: CASSLEGAGANVLTF. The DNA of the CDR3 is TGCGCCAGCAGCTTGGAAGGGGCTGGGGCCAACGTCCTGACTTTC. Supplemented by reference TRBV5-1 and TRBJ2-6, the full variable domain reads KAGVTQTPRYLIKTRGQQVTLSCSPISGHRSVSWYQQTPGQGLQFLFEYFSETQRNKGNFPGRFSGRQFSNSRSEMNVSTLELGDSALYLCASSLEGAGANVLTFGAGSRLTVL.

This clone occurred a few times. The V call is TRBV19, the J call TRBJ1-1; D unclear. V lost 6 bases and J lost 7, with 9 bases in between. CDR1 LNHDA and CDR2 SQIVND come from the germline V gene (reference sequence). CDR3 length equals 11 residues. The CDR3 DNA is TGTGCCAGTAGACAGTTGGATGAAGCTTTCTTT. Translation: CASRQLDEAFF. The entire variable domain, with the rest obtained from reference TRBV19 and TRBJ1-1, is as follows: DGGITQSPKYLFRKEGQNVTLSCEQNLNHDAMYWYRQDPGQGLRLIYYSQIVNDFQKGDIAEGYSVSREKKESFPLTVTSAQKNPTAFYLCASRQLDEAFFGQGTRLTVV.

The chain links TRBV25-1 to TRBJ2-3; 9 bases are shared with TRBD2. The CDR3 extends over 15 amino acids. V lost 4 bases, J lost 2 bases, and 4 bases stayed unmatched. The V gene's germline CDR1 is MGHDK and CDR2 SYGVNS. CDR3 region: CASSALAGITDTQYF. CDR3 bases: TGTGCCAGCAGTGCGCTAGCGGGAATCACAGATACGCAGTATTTT.

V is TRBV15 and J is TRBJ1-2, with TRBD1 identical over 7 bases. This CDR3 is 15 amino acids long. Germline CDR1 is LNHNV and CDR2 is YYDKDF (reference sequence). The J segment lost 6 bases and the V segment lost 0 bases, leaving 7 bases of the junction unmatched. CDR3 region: CATSRDPSTGNGYTF. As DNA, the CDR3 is TGTGCCACCAGCAGAGATCCTTCGACAGGGAATGGCTACACCTTC.

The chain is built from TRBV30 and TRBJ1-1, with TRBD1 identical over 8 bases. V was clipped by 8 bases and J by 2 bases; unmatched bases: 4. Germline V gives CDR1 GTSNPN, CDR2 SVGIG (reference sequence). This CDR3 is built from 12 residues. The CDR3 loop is CARDRGNTEAFF. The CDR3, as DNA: TGTGCCAGAGACAGGGGAAACACTGAAGCTTTCTTT.